This TCR beta chain was recorded in a study of T cells after yellow fever vaccination. Study-level background: For low cell numbers, libraries were made with SMART-Seq v4 Ultra Low Input. Study-wide findings and caveats: Booster samples showed a return of most primary-vaccination clones (roughly 96% CD4, 80% to 90% CD8).

This clonotype was observed a handful of times. The target antigen is unknown. TCRdb recomputed calls from the 5' RACE reads with MiXCR, one row per CDR3 protein. The sample lists hundreds of thousands of distinct CDR3 sequences, approximately 19% seen once, with 15% to 20% in the top ten. V was cut by 4 bases and J by 1 base, with 5 bases left in between. The germline CDR1 and CDR2 sequences are SGDLS and YYNGEE. The CDR3 runs 12 residues. The source material was PBMCs, sampled before the yellow fever booster vaccination. The chain is built from TRBV9 and TRBJ1-1; D unresolved. The sequence was collected from a man aged 18 to 30 who received the YFV17D yellow fever vaccine. CDR3 sequence: CASSSRNTEAFF. As DNA, the CDR3 is TGTGCCAGCAGCTCCCGGAACACTGAAGCTTTCTTT.